This entry lists 12 T cell receptor beta chains sequenced from one sample in a study of pediatric ulcerative colitis (dated by TCRdb to the late 2010s). The method was the immunoSEQ multiplex PCR assay. TCRdb took this table from immuneACCESS and kept in-frame rearrangements with V and J called. Such tables lack part of the clones; where checked against another copy, unresolved V genes explain under half of the gap, and the rest is unexplained. This sample holds about 64,000 clones; around 80% were observed only once. Around 5.2% of the sample is taken by the ten largest. The sequenced sample was blood. The receptor source for this set is a boy between 10 and 17 years old with moderate ulcerative colitis.

The V and J genes are TRBV9 and TRBJ1-2, with TRBD1 as a possible D gene (5 bases). Trimming left V 3 bases short and J 3 bases short, with 15 bases between. The CDR3 has 15 amino acids. The germline CDR1 and CDR2 sequences are SGDLS and YYNGEE. This CDR3 is CASSGQGWGHYGYTF. CDR3 DNA sequence: TGTGCCAGCAGCGGGCAGGGATGGGGACACTATGGCTACACCTTC.

This chain connects TRBV13 to TRBJ2-7; 8 nucleotides match TRBD1. The CDR3 length is 14 residues. CDR1 PRHDT and CDR2 FYEKMQ come from the germline V gene (reference sequence). The trim removed 5 bases at V and 3 bases at J, leaving 6 bases unmatched. The CDR3 spells CASSPGQGYYEQYF. Here the CDR3 DNA reads TGTGCCAGCAGCCCCGGACAGGGATACTACGAGCAGTACTTC. The full variable domain, rest sourced from reference TRBV13 and TRBJ2-7, is AAGVIQSPRHLIKEKRETATLKCYPIPRHDTVYWYQQGPGQDPQFLISFYEKMQSDKGSIPDRFSAQQFSDYHSELNMSSLELGDSALYFCASSPGQGYYEQYFGPGTRLTVT.

The rearrangement links TRBV5-1 to TRBJ2-2; TRBD1 aligns across 9 bases. Germline CDR1 reads SGHRS; CDR2 reads YFSETQ. This CDR3 region has 15 residues. Trimming removed 5 bases from V and 4 bases from J; junction bases left unmatched: 6. CDR3 protein: CASRPGTGTTGELFF. CDR3 bases: TGCGCCAGCAGGCCCGGGACAGGGACCACCGGGGAGCTGTTTTTT. The variable domain in full, completed from reference TRBV5-1 and TRBJ2-2, reads KAGVTQTPRYLIKTRGQQVTLSCSPISGHRSVSWYQQTPGQGLQFLFEYFSETQRNKGNFPGRFSGRQFSNSRSEMNVSTLELGDSALYLCASRPGTGTTGELFFGEGSRLTVL.

The rearrangement links TRBV5-6 to TRBJ1-4, with 9 positions matching TRBD1. Unmatched junction bases numbered 4, after V lost 0 bases and J lost 7 bases. Germline V gives CDR1 SGHDT, CDR2 YYEEEE. The CDR3 loop spans 15 amino acids. The CDR3, as DNA: TGTGCCAGCAGCTTGGCGGGACAGGGAAGTGAAAAACTGTTTTTT. Translating gives CASSLAGQGSEKLFF.

The rearrangement joins TRBV2 to TRBJ1-2; D ambiguous. This CDR3 is 19 amino acids long. Trimming left V 3 bases short and J 2 bases short, with 25 bases between. Looked up from germline, CDR1 is SNHLY and CDR2 is FYNNEI. CDR3 in DNA: TGTGCCAGCAGTGATGACCGCGATAGAGGGCCCTCTAGGAACTATGGCTACACCTTC. It yields the protein CASSDDRDRGPSRNYGYTF. Filled out from reference TRBV2 and TRBJ1-2, the complete variable domain reads EPEVTQTPSHQVTQMGQEVILRCVPISNHLYFYWYRQILGQKVEFLVSFYNNEISEKSEIFDDQFSVERPDGSNFTLKIRSTKLEDSAMYFCASSDDRDRGPSRNYGYTFGSGTRLTVV.

This chain joins TRBV5-5 and TRBJ2-3; D assignment may be TRBD1 or TRBD2 (5 bases each). The CDR3 is made up of 12 amino acids. Germline V gene lookup returns CDR1 SGHKS and CDR2 YYEKEE (reference sequence). V lost 3 bases and J 3 bases, leaving 5 bases between the germline ends. The CDR3 bases are TGTGCCAGCAGCTGGGGGACAGATACGCAGTATTTT. This sequence encodes CASSWGTDTQYF.

The V call is TRBV29-1, the J call TRBJ1-1; perhaps TRBD1 as D (5 bases). V was clipped by 7 bases and J by 2 bases, with 14 bases between them. The CDR3 consists of 13 residues. Germline V gives CDR1 SQVTM, CDR2 ANQGSEA. The CDR3 DNA follows: TGCAGCGCGCGGGGGGGACTCAACACTGAAGCTTTCTTT. As protein: CSARGGLNTEAFF.

The table lists this clone with a few counts. The chain employs TRBV5-1 and TRBJ1-6; D not resolved. The CDR3 sequence is 16 residues long. Deletions cut 0 bases from V and 0 bases from J, with 7 bases between. The germline V gene encodes CDR1 SGHRS and CDR2 YFSETQ. CDR3 sequence reads: CASSLDVSSYNSPLHF. DNA for the CDR3: TGCGCCAGCAGCTTGGACGTGAGCTCCTATAATTCACCCCTCCACTTT.

The J gene is TRBJ1-1, the V gene TRBV6-4; 9 nucleotides agree with TRBD1. The CDR3 is 16 residues long. With V trimmed by 10 bases and J by 5 bases, 17 bases remained unmatched. CDR1 is MRHNA and CDR2 is SNTAGT in the germline V gene. CDR3 nucleotide sequence: TGTGCCACAACTTCGGTTCTGGACAGGGGCGAGACTGAAGCTTTCTTT. Translated: CATTSVLDRGETEAFF.

The chain couples TRBV7-8 to TRBJ2-5; 7 bases match TRBD1. The trim removed 3 bases at V and 3 bases at J, leaving 4 bases unmatched. CDR1 is SGHVS, CDR2 FQNEAQ, per germline. The CDR3 extends over 14 amino acids. CDR3 amino acids: CASSLGDSKETQYF. The CDR3, as DNA: TGTGCCAGCAGCTTGGGGGACAGTAAAGAGACCCAGTACTTC.

This rearrangement joins TRBV28 to TRBJ1-3; the D is unclear. The ends were cut back, 8 bases at V and 3 bases at J, with 8 bases in the middle. Germline V gene sequence: CDR1 MDHEN, CDR2 SYDVKM. The CDR3 spans 12 residues. The CDR3 region is CASLGYGNTIYF. The CDR3 bases are TGTGCCAGCCTCGGGTATGGAAACACCATATATTTT.

The chain recombines TRBV7-9 with TRBJ1-5; D remains unclear. The germline V and J ends were trimmed by 3 bases and 5 bases, with 5 bases remaining between them. Germline V gene data show CDR1 as SEHNR and CDR2 as FQNEAQ (reference sequence). The CDR3 is made up of 12 amino acids. The CDR3 reads CASSFTHQPQHF. As DNA, the CDR3 is TGTGCCAGCAGCTTCACCCATCAGCCCCAGCATTTT.